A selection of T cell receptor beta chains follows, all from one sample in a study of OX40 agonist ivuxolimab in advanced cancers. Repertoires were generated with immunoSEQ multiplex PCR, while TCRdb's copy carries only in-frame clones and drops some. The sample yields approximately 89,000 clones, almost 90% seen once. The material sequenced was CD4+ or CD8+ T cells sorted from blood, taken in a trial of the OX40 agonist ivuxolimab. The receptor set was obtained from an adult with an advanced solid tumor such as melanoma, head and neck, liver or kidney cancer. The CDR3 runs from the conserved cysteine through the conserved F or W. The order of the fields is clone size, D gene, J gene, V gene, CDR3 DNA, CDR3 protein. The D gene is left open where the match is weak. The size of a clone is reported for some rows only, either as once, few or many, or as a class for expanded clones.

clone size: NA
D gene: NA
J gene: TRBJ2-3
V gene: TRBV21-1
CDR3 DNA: TGTGCCAGCAGCAAAGGTGGGAGGGCCGGGGGCACAGATACGCAGTATTTT
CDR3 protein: CASSKGGRAGGTDTQYF

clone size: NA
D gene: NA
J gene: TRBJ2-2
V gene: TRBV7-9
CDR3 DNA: TGTGCCAGCAGCGCCAGGGGTCTAGACGCCGGGGAGCTGTTTTTT
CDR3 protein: CASSARGLDAGELFF

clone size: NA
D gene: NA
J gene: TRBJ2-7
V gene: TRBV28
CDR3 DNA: TGTGCCAGCGGTTCGAGCTACGAGCAGTACTTC
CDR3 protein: CASGSSYEQYF

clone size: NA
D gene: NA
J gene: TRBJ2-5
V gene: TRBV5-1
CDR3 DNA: TGCGCCAGCAGCTCCTCCTCTTTGAGCGGAGGCGGGCGCGAGACCCAGTACTTC
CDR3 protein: CASSSSSLSGGGRETQYF

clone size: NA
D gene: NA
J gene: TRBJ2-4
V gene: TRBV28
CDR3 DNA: TGTGCCAGCACCAAGACAGCCTGGACTCCACTTGGGAACATTCAGTACTTC
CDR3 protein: CASTKTAWTPLGNIQYF

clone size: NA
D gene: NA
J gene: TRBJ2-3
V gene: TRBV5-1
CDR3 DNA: TGCGCCAGCAGCTTAGGCGGGCCCACAGATACGCAGTATTTT
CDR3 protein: CASSLGGPTDTQYF

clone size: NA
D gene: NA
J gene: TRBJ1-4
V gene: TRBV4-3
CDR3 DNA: TGCGCCAGCAGCCCAACGGGTTTAACTAATGAAAAACTGTTTTTT
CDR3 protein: CASSPTGLTNEKLFF

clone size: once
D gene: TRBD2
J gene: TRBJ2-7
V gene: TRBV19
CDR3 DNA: TGTGCCAGTAGTGAGGGACAGCTAGCGGGAGAGGGCTACGAGCAGTACTTC
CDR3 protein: CASSEGQLAGEGYEQYF

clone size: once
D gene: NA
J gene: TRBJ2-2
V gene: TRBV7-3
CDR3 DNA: TGTGCCAGCAGCCGTGAGCGGACCGGGGAGCTGTTTTTT
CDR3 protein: CASSRERTGELFF

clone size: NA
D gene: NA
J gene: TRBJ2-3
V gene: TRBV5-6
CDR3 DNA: TGTGCCAGCAGCCGACAGGTCGACACGCAGTATTTT
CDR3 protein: CASSRQVDTQYF

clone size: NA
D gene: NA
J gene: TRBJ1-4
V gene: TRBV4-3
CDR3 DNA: TGCGCCAGCAGCCGGTCCCAGGGCCCGGGCGAAAAACTGTTTTTT
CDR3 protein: CASSRSQGPGEKLFF

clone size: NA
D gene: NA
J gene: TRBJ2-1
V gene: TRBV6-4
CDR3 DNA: TGTGCCAGCAGTGACTCGGGGCCTAATGAGCAGTTCTTC
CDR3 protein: CASSDSGPNEQFF

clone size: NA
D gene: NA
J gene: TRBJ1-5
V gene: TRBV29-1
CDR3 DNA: TGCAGCGTTGGAGGGGCTACGGATCAGCCCCAGCATTTT
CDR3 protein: CSVGGATDQPQHF

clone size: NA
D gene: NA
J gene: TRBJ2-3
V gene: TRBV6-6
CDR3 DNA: TGTGCCAGCAGGGAACGGAGCACAGATACGCAGTATTTT
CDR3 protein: CASRERSTDTQYF

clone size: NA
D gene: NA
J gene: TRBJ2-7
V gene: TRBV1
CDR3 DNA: TGCACCAGCAGCCAGATAAACGCGGGAGACCCCTACGAGCAGTACTTC
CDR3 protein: CTSSQINAGDPYEQYF

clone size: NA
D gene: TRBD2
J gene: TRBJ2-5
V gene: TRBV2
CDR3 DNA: TGTGCCAGCAGTGGGGGGGGGATCGGGAGAGAGACCCAGTACTTC
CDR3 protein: CASSGGGIGRETQYF

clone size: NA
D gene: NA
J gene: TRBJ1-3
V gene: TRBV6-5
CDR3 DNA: TGTGCCAGCAGTCAGGGGGGAAACACCATATATTTT
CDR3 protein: CASSQGGNTIYF

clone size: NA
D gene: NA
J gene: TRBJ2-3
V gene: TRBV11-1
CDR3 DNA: TGTGCCAGCAGCTTACCCCGAGAGGATACGCAGTATTTT
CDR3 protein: CASSLPREDTQYF

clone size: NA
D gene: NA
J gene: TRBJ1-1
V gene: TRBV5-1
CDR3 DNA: TGCGCCAGCAGCTCGCTGACGGGGGGAGGGACTGAAGCTTTCTTT
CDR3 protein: CASSSLTGGGTEAFF

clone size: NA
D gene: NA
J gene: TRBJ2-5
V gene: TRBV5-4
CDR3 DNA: TGTGCCAGCAGCTTGCCCCTGGGGGGGCGGGAGACCCAGTACTTC
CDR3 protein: CASSLPLGGRETQYF

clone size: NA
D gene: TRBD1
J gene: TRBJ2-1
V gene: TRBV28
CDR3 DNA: TGTGCCAGCAGTACGGGACAGGGACTACCCTACAATGAGCAGTTCTTC
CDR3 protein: CASSTGQGLPYNEQFF

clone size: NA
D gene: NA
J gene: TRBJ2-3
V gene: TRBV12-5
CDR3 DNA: TGTGCTAGTGGTTTGGCCCCCGGCACAGATACGCAGTATTTT
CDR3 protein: CASGLAPGTDTQYF

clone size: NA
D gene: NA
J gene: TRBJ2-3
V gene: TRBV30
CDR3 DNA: TGTGCCTGGGCAGGGGGGAGCACAGATACGCAGTATTTT
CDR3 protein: CAWAGGSTDTQYF

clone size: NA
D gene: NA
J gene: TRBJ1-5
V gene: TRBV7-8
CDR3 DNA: TGTGCCAGCAGCTTAGGGGGCCGAGGGAGCAATCAGCCCCAGCATTTT
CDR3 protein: CASSLGGRGSNQPQHF

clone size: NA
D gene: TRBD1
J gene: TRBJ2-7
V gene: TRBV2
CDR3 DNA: TGTGCCAGCAGACAGGGGCGGTCCTACGAGCAGTACTTC
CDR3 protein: CASRQGRSYEQYF

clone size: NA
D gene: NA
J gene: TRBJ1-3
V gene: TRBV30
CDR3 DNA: TGTGCCTGGAGTGCTGGAAACACCATATATTTT
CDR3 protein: CAWSAGNTIYF

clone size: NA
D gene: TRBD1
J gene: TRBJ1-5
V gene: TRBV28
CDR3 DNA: TGTGCCACCTCCGGGACAGGGGTGGGTCAGCCCCAGCATTTT
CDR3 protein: CATSGTGVGQPQHF

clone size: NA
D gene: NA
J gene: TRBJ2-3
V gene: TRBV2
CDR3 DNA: TGTGCCAGCACCCAGACCGTGAGCACAGATACGCAGTATTTT
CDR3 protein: CASTQTVSTDTQYF

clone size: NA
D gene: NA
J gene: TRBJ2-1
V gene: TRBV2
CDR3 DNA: TGTGCCAGCAGACGCTCATCTGGTTGGGGGCAGTTCTTC
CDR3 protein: CASRRSSGWGQFF

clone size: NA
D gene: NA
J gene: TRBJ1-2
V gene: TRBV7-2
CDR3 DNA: TGTGCCAGCAGCTTGAGAGTAGGGGAACTTTACTTCTATGGCTACACCTTC
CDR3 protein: CASSLRVGELYFYGYTF

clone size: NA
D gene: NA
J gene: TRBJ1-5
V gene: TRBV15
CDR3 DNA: TGTGCCACCAGCACTTCAGGTTCGTGGCAGCCCCAGCATTTT
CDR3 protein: CATSTSGSWQPQHF

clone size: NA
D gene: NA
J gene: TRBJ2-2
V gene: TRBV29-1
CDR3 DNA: TGCAGCGTCGACAGTTTTAACACCGGGGAGCTGTTTTTT
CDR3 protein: CSVDSFNTGELFF

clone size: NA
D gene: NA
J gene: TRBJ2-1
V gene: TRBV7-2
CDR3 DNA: TGTGCCAGCAGCTTAACAAAAAACTACAATGAGCAGTTCTTC
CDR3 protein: CASSLTKNYNEQFF

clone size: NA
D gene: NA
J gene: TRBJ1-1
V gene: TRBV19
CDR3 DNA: TGTGCCAGTAGTGGTACGACAGGGAACACTGAAGCTTTCTTT
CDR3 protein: CASSGTTGNTEAFF

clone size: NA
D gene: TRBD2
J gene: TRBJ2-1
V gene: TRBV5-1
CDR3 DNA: TGCGCCAGCAGCTCCGGTCTAGCGGGAGGGTGGCAGTTCTTC
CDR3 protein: CASSSGLAGGWQFF

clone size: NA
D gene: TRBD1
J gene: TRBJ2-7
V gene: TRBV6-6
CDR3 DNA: TGTGCCAGCAGTCCCGGCTGGGACAGGGGGAACGAGCAGTACTTC
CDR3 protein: CASSPGWDRGNEQYF

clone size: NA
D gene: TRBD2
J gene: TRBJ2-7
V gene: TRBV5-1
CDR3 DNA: TGCGCCAGCAGTCGGACTAGCGGAACCTACGAGCAGTACTTC
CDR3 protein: CASSRTSGTYEQYF

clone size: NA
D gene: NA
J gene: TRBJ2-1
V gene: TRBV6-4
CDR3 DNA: TGTGCCAGCAGTGACAGGGGCAATGAGCAGTTCTTC
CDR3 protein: CASSDRGNEQFF

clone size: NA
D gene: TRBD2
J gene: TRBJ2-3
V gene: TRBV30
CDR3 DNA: TGTGCCTGGAGTGCAACTGAGGGACTAGCGGGGGTCGGGATTGATACGCAGTATTTT
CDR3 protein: CAWSATEGLAGVGIDTQYF

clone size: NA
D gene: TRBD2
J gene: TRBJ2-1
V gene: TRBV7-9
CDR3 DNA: TGTGCCAGCAGCACGACTAGCGGGAGTAATGAGCAGTTCTTC
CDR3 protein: CASSTTSGSNEQFF

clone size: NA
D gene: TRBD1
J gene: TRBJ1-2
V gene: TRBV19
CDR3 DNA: TGTGCCAGTAGTATACGGACAGGGGTGCTCTATGGCTACACCTTC
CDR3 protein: CASSIRTGVLYGYTF

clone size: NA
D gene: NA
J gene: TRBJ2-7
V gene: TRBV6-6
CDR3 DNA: TGTGCCAGCAGTAACCGGGTCGTATCTTCGTACTTC
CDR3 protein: CASSNRVVSSYF

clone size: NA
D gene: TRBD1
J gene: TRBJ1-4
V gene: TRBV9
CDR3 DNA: TGTGCCAGCAGCACCCGGACAGGCATTAATGAAAAACTGTTTTTT
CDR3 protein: CASSTRTGINEKLFF

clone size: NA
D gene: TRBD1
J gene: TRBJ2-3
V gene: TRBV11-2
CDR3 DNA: TGTGCCAGCAGCAGGGACAGGGGAACAGATACGCAGTATTTT
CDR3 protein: CASSRDRGTDTQYF

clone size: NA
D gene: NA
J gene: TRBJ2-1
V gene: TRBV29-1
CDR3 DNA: TGCAGCGCAGAGACAGGGGAGGGCAATGAGCAGTTCTTC
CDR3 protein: CSAETGEGNEQFF

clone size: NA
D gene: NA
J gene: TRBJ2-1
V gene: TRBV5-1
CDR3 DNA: TGCGCCAGCAGCTTGAGCTCCTACAATGAGCAGTTCTTC
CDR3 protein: CASSLSSYNEQFF

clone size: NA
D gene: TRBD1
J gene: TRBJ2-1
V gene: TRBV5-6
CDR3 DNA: TGTGCCAGCAGCGACGCCGGGACAGACAATGAGCAGTTCTTC
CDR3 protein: CASSDAGTDNEQFF

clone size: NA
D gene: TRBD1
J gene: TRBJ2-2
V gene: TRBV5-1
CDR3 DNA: TGCGCCAGCAGCTCCGGGGACAGGGTCTCCGGGGAGCTGTTTTTT
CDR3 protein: CASSSGDRVSGELFF

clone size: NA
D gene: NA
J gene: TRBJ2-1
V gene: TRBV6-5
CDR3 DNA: TGTGCCAGCAGTTATTTCAGGGGCTCCTACAATGAGCAGTTCTTC
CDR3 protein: CASSYFRGSYNEQFF

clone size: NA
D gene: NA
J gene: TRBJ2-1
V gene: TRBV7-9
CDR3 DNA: TGTGCCAGCAGGTCCTGGGGAGGCGGGCCCTCGGGAGATGAGCAGTTCTTC
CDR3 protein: CASRSWGGGPSGDEQFF

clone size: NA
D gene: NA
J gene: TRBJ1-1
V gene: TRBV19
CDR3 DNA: TGTGCCAGTAGTATAGGGCCGCGGGTCGGAAACACTGAAGCTTTCTTT
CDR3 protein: CASSIGPRVGNTEAFF

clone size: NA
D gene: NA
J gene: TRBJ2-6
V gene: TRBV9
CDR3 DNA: TGTGCCAGCAGCGCCACCTTAGCTGGGGCCAACGTCCTGACTTTC
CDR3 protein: CASSATLAGANVLTF

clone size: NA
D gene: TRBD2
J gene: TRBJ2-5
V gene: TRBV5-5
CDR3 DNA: TGTGCCAGCAGCTCCCTTAGCGGGGGGACCCAGTACTTC
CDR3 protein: CASSSLSGGTQYF

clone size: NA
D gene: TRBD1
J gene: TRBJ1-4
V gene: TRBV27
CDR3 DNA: TGTGCCAGCAGTCCCCGCCTGACAGGGGGGAAATGGGAAAAACTGTTTTTT
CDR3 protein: CASSPRLTGGKWEKLFF

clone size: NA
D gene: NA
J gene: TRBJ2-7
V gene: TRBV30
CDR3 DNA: TGTGCCTGGAGTCCAGGGGTTCCAGAGGAATACGAGCAGTACTTC
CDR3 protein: CAWSPGVPEEYEQYF

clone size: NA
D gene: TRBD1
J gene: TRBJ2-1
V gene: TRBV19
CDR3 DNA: TGTGCCAGTAGTATCACAGGGGCGACTACACTAAAGTACAATGAGCAGTTCTTC
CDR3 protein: CASSITGATTLKYNEQFF

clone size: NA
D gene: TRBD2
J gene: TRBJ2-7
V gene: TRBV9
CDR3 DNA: TGTGCCAGCAGCAAAGGACTAGCGGGAGGCTACGAGCAGTACTTC
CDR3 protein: CASSKGLAGGYEQYF

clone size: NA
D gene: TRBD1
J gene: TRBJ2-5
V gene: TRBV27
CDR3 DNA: TGTGCCAGCAGTTTCCCCGGACAGGGGTTGGGGACCCAGTACTTC
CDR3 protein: CASSFPGQGLGTQYF